This T cell receptor beta chain stems from a study of tumour-infiltrating T cells in Burkitt lymphoma. Study context: Survival, overall and progression-free, tracked with productive clonality.

Trimming at V came to 6 bases and at J to 6 bases, leaving 9 bases not matched to a gene. Germline CDR1 ENHRY, CDR2 SYGVKD. The CDR3 sequence is 15 residues long. TCRdb keeps only in-frame clones here, not all; method: immunoSEQ multiplex PCR. The table records approximately 4,400 clones, approximately 16% of them present only once. The source is a human donor with diffuse large B-cell lymphoma. Some clones in this sample may be carry-over from other donors' samples. Sequencing was done on a sample of tumor tissue. This chain connects TRBV10-3 to TRBJ2-1; 9 bases are a match to TRBD1. DNA of the CDR3: TGTGCCATCAGCGACCGGGACAGGGTGGTCAATGAGCAGTTCTTC. Its translation: CAISDRDRVVNEQFF.